The 28 T cell receptor beta chains given below trace back to one sample, sequenced in a study of blood T cell repertoires in COVID-19. Assay used: immunoSEQ multiplex PCR; TCRdb lists only in-frame clones, some missing. The profile shows around 400,000 clones, 70% to 90% of them singletons. The sequenced sample consisted of peripheral blood. The receptor source for this set is a woman in her sixties or seventies with COVID-19, enrolled during active disease.

V is TRBV11-2 and J is TRBJ2-7; possibly TRBD2 for D (6 bases). V was shortened by 0 bases and J by 3 bases, with 9 bases between the two germline ends. CDR3 size: 14 residues. CDR1 and CDR2 from the germline V gene are SGHAT and FQNNGV. As DNA, the CDR3 is TGTGCCAGCAGCTTAGAACGGGGACTCTACGAGCAGTACTTC. Protein: CASSLERGLYEQYF.

The V gene is TRBV5-1, the J gene TRBJ1-4; 10 bases are shared with TRBD1. The junction had 5 bases not matched to a gene; V was cut back by 3 bases and J by 6 bases. CDR3 length: 15 residues. Germline V CDR1 and CDR2: SGHRS, YFSETQ. The CDR3 reads CASSSTGGAYEKLFF. The CDR3 coding sequence is TGCGCCAGCAGCTCGACAGGGGGCGCTTATGAAAAACTGTTTTTT.

This chain connects TRBV11-2 to TRBJ2-1; TRBD2 agrees at 9 bases. Germline V gene lookup returns CDR1 SGHAT and CDR2 FQNNGV. The CDR3 has 16 residues. Trimming cost V 1 base and J 9 bases; bases outside gene matches: 10. The CDR3 nucleotides are TGTGCCAGCAGCTTAGGCATTAGCGGGGGCCAGGTTGAGCAGTTCTTC. Residues: CASSLGISGGQVEQFF.

This sequence joins TRBV2 and TRBJ1-5; no clear D. Germline V lookup: CDR1 SNHLY, CDR2 FYNNEI. The CDR3 contains 13 residues. The ends were cut back, 6 bases at V and 4 bases at J, with 10 bases in the middle. CDR3 in DNA: TGTGCCAGCAGATTGGCGGAGAATCAGCCCCAGCATTTT. Residues: CASRLAENQPQHF.

The chain couples TRBV29-1 to TRBJ2-5; TRBD2 aligns across 12 bases. The ends lost 7 bases at V and 5 bases at J; junction bases unmatched: 5. Germline CDR1 is SQVTM and CDR2 is ANQGSEA. The CDR3 spans 13 residues. The CDR3 region has the DNA TGCAGCGGAGGACTAGCGGGGTTCGAGACCCAGTACTTC. As protein: CSGGLAGFETQYF.

The CDR3 is CAWRPKGAVQGGNEQFF. In nucleotides, the CDR3 is TGTGCCTGGAGGCCCAAGGGGGCAGTACAAGGGGGCAATGAGCAGTTCTTC. The chain uses TRBV30 and TRBJ2-1; 7 bases agree with TRBD1. V was pared by 3 bases and J by 6 bases, with 17 bases of the junction left unmatched. Germline-derived CDR1 and CDR2 are GTSNPN and SVGIG (reference sequence). The CDR3 spans 17 residues.

The V gene is TRBV4-2, the J gene TRBJ2-7; 10 nucleotides match TRBD2. This CDR3 has 16 residues. Germline CDR1 LGHNA, CDR2 YNFKEQ. V gave up 0 bases and J gave up 7 bases; unmatched junction bases: 9. Written as DNA, the CDR3 is TGTGCCAGCAGCCAAGAGGGAAGCGGGGGGGCAGAAGAGCAGTACTTC. Its protein is CASSQEGSGGAEEQYF.

The chain employs TRBV9 and TRBJ2-5; D perhaps matches TRBD2 (5 bases). The CDR3 is 15 amino acids. V lost 2 bases and J lost 2, with 13 bases in between. Germline V gene sequence: CDR1 SGDLS, CDR2 YYNGEE. CDR3 loop: CASSVRTGIQETQYF. CDR3 DNA sequence: TGTGCCAGCAGCGTCAGGACGGGGATACAAGAGACCCAGTACTTC. Full variable domain (rest looked up from reference TRBV9 and TRBJ2-5): DSGVTQTPKHLITATGQRVTLRCSPRSGDLSVYWYQQSLDQGLQFLIQYYNGEERAKGNILERFSAQQFPDLHSELNLSSLELGDSALYFCASSVRTGIQETQYFGPGTRLLVL.

The V call is TRBV27, the J call TRBJ2-7; 10 bases are shared with TRBD1. In germline, CDR1 is MNHEY, CDR2 SMNVEV (reference sequence). V gave up 4 bases and J gave up 3 bases; unmatched junction bases: 3. The CDR3 loop spans 14 amino acids. In DNA form, the CDR3 reads TGTGCCAGCAGTTCTCGGGACAGGGGCTACGAGCAGTACTTC. As protein: CASSSRDRGYEQYF.

This rearrangement joins TRBV24-1 to TRBJ1-2; D is ambiguous. CDR1 KGHDR and CDR2 SFDVKD come from the germline V gene. The CDR3 covers 11 residues. The V and J ends lost 2 bases and 6 bases respectively, with 3 bases between them. The CDR3 region is CATSDSDGYTF. The CDR3 DNA reads TGTGCCACCAGTGATTCGGATGGCTACACCTTC.

The chain combines TRBV30 with TRBJ1-5, with TRBD1 identical over 7 bases. This CDR3 has 15 residues. Trimming took 3 bases from V and 3 from J; bases not matched to a gene: 8. Germline CDR1 GTSNPN, CDR2 SVGIG (reference sequence). In DNA, the CDR3 is TGTGCCTGGAGCGCTAGACAGGGTATCAATCAGCCCCAGCATTTT. It yields the protein CAWSARQGINQPQHF.

The chain employs TRBV5-1 and TRBJ1-2; the D gene is possibly TRBD1 (5 bases). In germline, CDR1 is SGHRS, CDR2 YFSETQ. Trimming left V 0 bases short and J 4 bases short, with 10 bases between. The CDR3 sequence is 14 residues long. CDR3 nucleotide sequence: TGCGCCAGCAGCTTGGCGGGGGGAAGCTATGGCTACACCTTC. This gives the protein CASSLAGGSYGYTF.

The rearrangement links TRBV6-5 to TRBJ1-2; D is perhaps TRBD1 (5 bases). The germline CDR1 and CDR2 sequences are MNHEY and SVGAGI. Trimming took off 8 bases at V and 1 base at J, with 14 bases between the two ends. The CDR3 totals 14 residues. The CDR3 DNA reads as TGTGCCAGCGGGGCACTTTCCCTTAACTATGGCTACACCTTC. Translated, it gives CASGALSLNYGYTF.

The V and J genes are TRBV6-5 and TRBJ2-2; D is unresolved. The CDR3 contains 13 residues. CDR1 MNHEY and CDR2 SVGAGI come from the germline V gene. V was pared by 6 bases and J by 7 bases, with 12 bases between. CDR3 sequence reads: CASSPGGIGELFF. CDR3 coding DNA: TGTGCCAGCAGCCCCGGCGGCATCGGGGAGCTGTTTTTT.

The J gene is TRBJ1-3, the V gene TRBV30, with 7 bases matching TRBD1. The CDR3 spans 13 residues. CDR1 is GTSNPN and CDR2 is SVGIG in the germline V gene (reference sequence). Trimming at V came to 4 bases and at J to 1 base, leaving 1 base not matched to a gene. For the CDR3, the DNA is TGTGCCTGGATGACAGGGTCTGGAAACACCATATATTTT. As protein: CAWMTGSGNTIYF.

The CDR3 nucleotides are TGCGCCAGCACCTCCGGGACACCGAACACTGAAGCTTTCTTT. It specifies CASTSGTPNTEAFF. The chain combines TRBV5-1 with TRBJ1-1, with D possibly matching TRBD1 (6 bases). The CDR3 is 14 residues long. Trimming left V 6 bases short and J 1 base short, with 13 bases between. Germline V gene sequence: CDR1 SGHRS, CDR2 YFSETQ.

This sequence joins TRBV4-1 and TRBJ2-2; tentatively, D is TRBD2 (5 bases). This CDR3 contains 16 residues. The V gene's germline CDR1 is MGHRA and CDR2 YSYEKL. V was cut by 3 bases and J by 4 bases, with 15 bases left in between. DNA for the CDR3: TGCGCCAGCAGCCAGTATGAGGGATGGACCACCGGGGAGCTGTTTTTT. This encodes CASSQYEGWTTGELFF.

The chain joins TRBV24-1 to TRBJ2-3; D is possibly TRBD2 (6 bases). The CDR3 sequence is 17 residues long. The germline V gene encodes CDR1 KGHDR and CDR2 SFDVKD. The V end lost 4 bases, the J end lost 6 bases, and 22 bases lay between the germline ends. CDR3 residues: CATSDYIGDFLRDTQYF. The CDR3, as DNA: TGTGCCACCAGTGACTATATAGGGGACTTCCTTCGTGATACGCAGTATTTT.

This clone was recorded only once. The chain carries TRBV5-4 and TRBJ2-5; possibly TRBD2 for D (6 bases). This CDR3 contains 16 residues. Trimming removed 2 bases at V and 2 bases at J, with 16 bases between. The germline V gene has CDR1 SGHNT and CDR2 YYREEE (reference sequence). In nucleotides, the CDR3 is TGTGCCAGCAGCTTCGCCCTCGGGGGTGGGCAAGAGACCCAGTACTTC. This gives the protein CASSFALGGGQETQYF.

This chain uses TRBV27 with TRBJ2-1; TRBD1 agrees at 9 bases. This CDR3 is built from 16 residues. CDR1 and CDR2 (germline): MNHEY, SMNVEV (reference sequence). V gave up 5 bases and J gave up 8 bases; unmatched junction bases: 13. As DNA, the CDR3 is TGTGCCAGCAGTCCCCACAGGGGGCGCTTGGAGTATGAGCAGTTCTTC. It is translated as CASSPHRGRLEYEQFF.

This clone was seen once. The V call is TRBV7-3, the J call TRBJ2-7; 7 nucleotides agree with TRBD2. This CDR3 is built from 14 residues. J lost 4 bases, V lost 6 bases, and 9 bases had no gene match. CDR1 and CDR2 from the germline V gene are SGHTA and FQGTGA. This CDR3 is CASSSGTTFYEQYF. In DNA form, the CDR3 reads TGTGCCAGCAGTTCCGGGACTACCTTTTACGAGCAGTACTTC.

This chain joins TRBV7-3 and TRBJ2-2, with D maybe TRBD1 (5 bases). Looked up from germline, CDR1 is SGHTA and CDR2 is FQGTGA. Trimming took 0 bases from V and 1 from J, leaving 9 bases between them. CDR3 length equals 16 residues. The CDR3 is CASSLTGALNTGELFF. For the CDR3, the DNA is TGTGCCAGCAGCTTAACAGGGGCCCTGAACACCGGGGAGCTGTTTTTT.

The rearrangement uses TRBV21-1 and TRBJ1-2; the table names TRBD1, a call not compared with the DNA. TRBV21-1 is classified as a pseudogene. The CDR3 spans 17 residues. The CDR3, as DNA: TGTGCCAGCTCTAAAACCGTACCGGGACAGAGGGCCTATGGCTACACCTTC. It codes for CASSKTVPGQRAYGYTF.

The CDR3 DNA reads as TGTGCCATCAGTGGATCCTCTAGAAGCGGGGGGCTAGGTGCTAGCACAGATACGCAGTATTTT. Its translation is CAISGSSRSGGLGASTDTQYF. This chain joins TRBV10-3 and TRBJ2-3, with TRBD2 matching over 9 bases. CDR1 and CDR2 from the germline V gene are ENHRY and SYGVKD. Trimming cost V 4 bases and J 0 bases; bases outside gene matches: 20. The CDR3 covers 21 residues.

V usage is TRBV10-3 and J usage is TRBJ1-2; D may be TRBD1 (6 bases). Looked up from germline, CDR1 is ENHRY and CDR2 is SYGVKD. There are 17 residues in the CDR3. V lost 0 bases to trimming and J lost 7 bases, with 21 bases between them. CDR3 protein: CAISESAGDLATTGYTF. DNA for the CDR3: TGTGCCATCAGTGAGTCGGCAGGGGATTTAGCTACCACTGGCTACACCTTC.

The chain carries TRBV4-1 and TRBJ2-7, with 12 bases identical to TRBD1. Germline V gives CDR1 MGHRA, CDR2 YSYEKL. CDR3 length equals 15 residues. The ends lost 4 bases at V and 9 bases at J; junction bases unmatched: 10. The CDR3 here is CASSLGTGGPLVQYF. The CDR3 nucleotides are TGCGCCAGCAGCCTCGGGACAGGGGGCCCTCTTGTGCAGTACTTC.

The rearrangement links TRBV2 to TRBJ2-1; 8 bases are a match to TRBD1. Unmatched junction bases numbered 3, after V lost 0 bases and J lost 5 bases. Germline-derived CDR1 and CDR2 are SNHLY and FYNNEI. CDR3 length: 15 amino acids. CDR3 residues: CASSEARTGHNEQFF. DNA for the CDR3: TGTGCCAGCAGTGAAGCCAGGACAGGGCACAATGAGCAGTTCTTC.

The genes are TRBV24-1 and TRBJ2-5; 7 nucleotides align to TRBD1. J lost 4 bases, V lost 6 bases, and 13 bases had no gene match. The CDR3 spans 16 residues. Germline lookup yields CDR1 KGHDR and CDR2 SFDVKD. CDR3 loop: CATSQTQGNYRETQYF. The CDR3 DNA sequence: TGTGCCACCAGTCAGACACAGGGGAACTACCGAGAGACCCAGTACTTC.